A selection of T cell receptor beta chains follows, all from one sample in a study of shared clonotypes between healthy human individuals. Data came from immunoSEQ multiplex PCR; TCRdb stores just in-frame clones and leaves some out. In the table there are roughly 2.6 million clones, over 85% of which are singletons. Sequenced material: naive CD4+ T cells sorted from blood. The origin of the receptors is a man aged 18-30 years in good health. Both conserved end residues are part of each CDR3. The order of the fields is CDR3 protein, CDR3 DNA, J gene, D gene, V gene, clone size. The D gene is left open where the match is weak. A clone size is listed for some rows: how often the clone was seen (once, few, many), or a class if it is expanded.

CDR3aa: CAISLDRGMNTEAFF
CDR3nt: TGTGCCATCAGCCTGGACAGGGGTATGAACACTGAAGCTTTCTTT
j_gene: TRBJ1-1
d_gene: TRBD1
v_gene: TRBV10-3
abundance: -

CDR3aa: CASSQPSGQPQHF
CDR3nt: TGCGCCAGCAGCCAGCCTTCAGGGCAGCCCCAGCATTTT
j_gene: TRBJ1-5
d_gene: -
v_gene: TRBV4-1
abundance: once

CDR3aa: CASSPDRDFYGYTF
CDR3nt: TGTGCCAGCAGCCCCGACAGGGACTTCTATGGCTACACCTTC
j_gene: TRBJ1-2
d_gene: TRBD1
v_gene: TRBV9
abundance: -

CDR3aa: CASSLDGGGGTDTQYF
CDR3nt: TGTGCCAGCAGCTTGGACGGGGGAGGAGGGACAGATACGCAGTATTTT
j_gene: TRBJ2-3
d_gene: -
v_gene: TRBV7-2
abundance: -

CDR3aa: CASSLAPAAMNTEAFF
CDR3nt: TGCGCCAGCAGCTTAGCCCCGGCAGCAATGAACACTGAAGCTTTCTTT
j_gene: TRBJ1-1
d_gene: -
v_gene: TRBV5-1
abundance: -

CDR3aa: CASAGSQPQHF
CDR3nt: TGTGCTAGTGCCGGCAGTCAGCCCCAGCATTTT
j_gene: TRBJ1-5
d_gene: -
v_gene: TRBV12-5
abundance: -

CDR3aa: CASSLSTGAIVNSPLHF
CDR3nt: TGCGCCAGCAGCTTGTCGACAGGGGCAATAGTCAATTCACCCCTCCACTTT
j_gene: TRBJ1-6
d_gene: TRBD1
v_gene: TRBV5-1
abundance: -

CDR3aa: CASSEVGQSYGYTF
CDR3nt: TGTGCCAGCAGTGAAGTGGGTCAGAGCTATGGCTACACCTTC
j_gene: TRBJ1-2
d_gene: -
v_gene: TRBV6-1
abundance: -

CDR3aa: CAGRQGDNTEAFF
CDR3nt: TGTGCCGGAAGACAGGGCGATAACACTGAAGCTTTCTTT
j_gene: TRBJ1-1
d_gene: TRBD1
v_gene: TRBV6-1
abundance: -

CDR3aa: CASSKVQRPHRETQYF
CDR3nt: TGTGCCAGCAGCAAAGTCCAGCGACCCCACAGAGAGACCCAGTACTTC
j_gene: TRBJ2-5
d_gene: -
v_gene: TRBV21-1
abundance: -

CDR3aa: CASSPGTDPLGYTF
CDR3nt: TGTGCCAGCTCACCCGGGACGGACCCGTTAGGCTACACCTTC
j_gene: TRBJ1-2
d_gene: -
v_gene: TRBV18
abundance: -